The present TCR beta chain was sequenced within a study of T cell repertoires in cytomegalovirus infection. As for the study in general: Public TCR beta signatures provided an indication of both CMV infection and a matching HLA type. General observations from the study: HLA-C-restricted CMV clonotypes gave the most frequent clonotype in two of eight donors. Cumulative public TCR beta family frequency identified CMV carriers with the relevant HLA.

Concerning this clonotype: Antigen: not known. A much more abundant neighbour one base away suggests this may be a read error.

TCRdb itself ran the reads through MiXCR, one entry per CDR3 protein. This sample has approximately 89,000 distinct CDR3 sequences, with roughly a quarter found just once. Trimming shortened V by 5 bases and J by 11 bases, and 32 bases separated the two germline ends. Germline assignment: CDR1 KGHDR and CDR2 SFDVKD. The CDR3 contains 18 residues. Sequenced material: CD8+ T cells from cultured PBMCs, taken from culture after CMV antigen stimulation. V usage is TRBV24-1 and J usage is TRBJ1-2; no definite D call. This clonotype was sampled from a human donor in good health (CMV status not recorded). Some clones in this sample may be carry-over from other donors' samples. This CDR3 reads CATSAPPGPGPGTIRYTF. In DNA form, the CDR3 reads TGTGCCACCAGTGCCCCGCCAGGACCGGGTCCTGGAACTATACGGTACACCTTC.